This TCR beta chain was sequenced for a study of technical replicates of blood from several donors. The CDR3 has 13 residues. Germline V lookup: CDR1 MNHNS, CDR2 SASEGT. With 6 bases removed from V and 2 bases from J, the gap between germline ends came to 10 bases. The count of this clone is one. Measured with immunoSEQ multiplex PCR; TCRdb has only the in-frame clones, and not every one. The repertoire holds 68,000 or so clones, with about 90% as singletons. The rearrangement links TRBV6-1 to TRBJ1-2; a possible D gene is TRBD1 (6 bases). The receptor's source is a human donor in good health. The sample taken for sequencing was T cells isolated from PBMCs. CDR3 protein: CASRMDRNYGYTF. CDR3 nucleotides: TGTGCCAGCAGGATGGACAGAAACTATGGCTACACCTTC.